The sequence of this TCR beta chain was determined in a study of T cell repertoires in cytomegalovirus infection. Overall study: Through public TCR beta signatures, both CMV infection and matching HLA type were indicated.

This clonotype has a count of ten or more. As yet, its antigen is unknown. MiXCR, run by TCRdb on the reads, gives a single entry per CDR3 protein. The sample holds hundreds of thousands of distinct CDR3 sequences; about a sixth are singletons and the top ten take around 12%. Study results and limitations: HLA-C-restricted TCR beta clonotypes specific for CMV led the ex vivo response. Adding up the frequency of public TCR beta families identified people who carried CMV plus the relevant HLA.

This clonotype was sampled from a human donor in good health (CMV status not recorded). Some clones in this sample may be carry-over from other donors' samples. Sequencing was performed on PBMCs.

Here the CDR3 reads CASSQDTSNQPQHF. CDR3 sequence (DNA): TGCGCCAGCAGCCAAGATACCTCAAATCAGCCCCAGCATTTT. The chain recombines TRBV4-3 with TRBJ1-5; D not resolved. Trimming took 0 bases from V and 4 from J, leaving 7 bases between them. The CDR3 consists of 14 residues. Germline CDR1 reads LGHNA; CDR2 reads YSLEER.